Included here is one TCR beta chain sequence, with context. This clonotype was counted at least ten times. Its antigen is not yet known. No base qualities exist here, and no much larger clone lies one base off it. Libraries were prepared through PCR. Sequencing took place on an Illumina HiSeq 2500. TCR library preparation used molecular barcoding, with unique molecular identifiers applied to normalize quantification of the TCRbeta repertoire. The raw public reads went through TCRdb reprocessing: fastp at Q25, MiXCR clone calling, in-frame beta chains kept. Rows are combined by CDR3 protein, so each entry shows the most common genes and DNA. The sample profile shows around 190,000 distinct CDR3 sequences; 6.6% of them were found once. The ten largest account for around 5% of the sample. The CDR1 and CDR2 encoded by the germline V gene are SGHAT and FQNNGV. V and J are truncated by 3 bases and 6 bases respectively, leaving an intervening sequence of 9 bases. The CDR3 contains 12 residues, cysteine and phenylalanine counted. The retained sequence is limited to the CDR3, 36 bases, with the frame set at the first base.

This entry belongs to a study of T-cell reconstitution after alpha-beta-depleted transplantation in children (TCRdb year 2016). As for the study more broadly: The study quantitatively tracked T-cell immune reconstitution after TCRalphabeta/CD19-depleted allogeneic hematopoietic cell transplantation in children using TCR repertoire profiling. Overall study results and their limits: The apparently early recovery of alphabetaT-cell counts about two months after transplant reportedly depended on only several hundred rapidly expanded clones that came from non-depleted graft cells. The high TCRbeta diversity at day 60 in some patients was ascribed to recipient T cells and intrathymic progenitors that had survived conditioning. The frequencies of hyperexpanded clones fell over the following months, and after one year, T-cell counts and TCRbeta diversity were mostly attributed to newly produced T cells.

In light of the paper, this sample's treatment or condition label describes: allogeneic hematopoietic cell transplantation with graft depleted of TCRalphabeta T cells and CD19 B cells. The children who served as transplant recipients had been given grafts of TCRalphabeta/CD19-depleted allogeneic hematopoietic cells. The specimen was PBMCs, collected before TCRalphabeta/CD19-depleted stem cell transplant. The source of this sequence is a boy aged 2 to 10 with acute lymphoblastic leukemia, due to receive a stem cell transplant. The chain is made from TRBV11-2 and TRBJ2-7, with no confidently assigned D gene. The DNA sequence follows: TGTGCCAGCAGCTTCTCTGGATTCGAGCAGTACTTC. It is translated as CASSFSGFEQYF.